These 28 T cell receptor beta chains originate from one sample sequenced in a study of OX40 agonist ivuxolimab in advanced cancers. Method: immunoSEQ multiplex PCR; TCRdb's copy keeps in-frame clones and lacks some. The sample yields tens of thousands of clones, 80% to 90% seen once. Sequences were derived from CD4+ or CD8+ T cells sorted from blood, sampled in a trial of the OX40 agonist ivuxolimab. Receptor source: an adult with an advanced solid tumor such as melanoma, head and neck, liver or kidney cancer.

The chain carries TRBV11-2 and TRBJ2-7, with TRBD2 as a possible D gene (5 bases). Germline CDR1 reads SGHAT; CDR2 reads FQNNGV. The CDR3 runs 14 residues. Between the trimmed V and J ends, which lost 1 base and 2 bases, there was a span of 9 bases. CDR3 sequence reads: CASSLGGFPYEQYF. The DNA for the CDR3 is TGTGCCAGCAGCTTAGGCGGGTTCCCCTACGAGCAGTACTTC.

This CDR3 is CATSKGRDRGAYNEQFF. The CDR3 DNA reads as TGTGCCACCAGCAAGGGAAGGGACAGGGGCGCCTACAATGAGCAGTTCTTC. This chain joins TRBV15 and TRBJ2-1, with 10 nucleotides matching TRBD1. Germline trimming cut 4 bases from V and 2 bases from J; bases unmatched to any gene: 8. The CDR3 sequence is 17 residues long. In germline, CDR1 is LNHNV, CDR2 YYDKDF (reference sequence).

The rearrangement links TRBV2 to TRBJ1-2; D might be TRBD1 (6 bases). The CDR3 covers 16 residues. Trimming took off 5 bases at V and 2 bases at J, with 18 bases between the two ends. Germline V CDR1 and CDR2: SNHLY, FYNNEI. The CDR3 DNA follows: TGTGCCAGCAGTCTTTATCATGGGGGGCAAAACTATGGCTACACCTTC. Translation gives CASSLYHGGQNYGYTF.

The CDR3 DNA follows: TGCGCCAGCAGGAATTCGGGACAGTCGAACACCGGGGAGCTGTTTTTT. Its translation is CASRNSGQSNTGELFF. V and J are TRBV4-1 and TRBJ2-2; 7 bases map to TRBD1. Germline CDR1 reads MGHRA; CDR2 reads YSYEKL. Trimming removed 6 bases from V and 0 bases from J; junction bases left unmatched: 7. The CDR3 contains 16 residues.

The chain recombines TRBV4-1 with TRBJ1-1, with 10 bases identical to TRBD1. The CDR3 extends over 15 amino acids. J was trimmed by 6 bases and V by 5 bases; bases with no gene match: 9. Germline V gene data show CDR1 as MGHRA and CDR2 as YSYEKL. In DNA form, the CDR3 reads TGCGCCAGCAGCACCAGACAGGGGGCGCCGCCTGAAGCTTTCTTT. It encodes CASSTRQGAPPEAFF.

A few counts support this clone. As DNA, the CDR3 is TGTGCCTGGAAGAAGTCTGGAAACACCATATATTTT. Translation: CAWKKSGNTIYF. This rearrangement joins TRBV30 to TRBJ1-3; D gene unclear. Trimming pared 4 bases from V and 1 base from J, leaving 5 bases between. CDR1 is GTSNPN and CDR2 is SVGIG in the germline V gene (reference sequence). The CDR3 has 12 amino acids.

The chain is built from TRBV7-2 and TRBJ2-7; D uncertain. This CDR3 is 13 amino acids long. V gave up 3 bases and J gave up 3 bases, with 9 bases separating them. The germline V gene has CDR1 SGHTA and CDR2 FQGNSA. This CDR3 is CASSFPRIYEQYF. The CDR3, as DNA: TGTGCCAGCAGCTTCCCACGTATCTACGAGCAGTACTTC.

J is TRBJ1-3 and V is TRBV28; D gene unclear. The CDR3 length is 15 residues. Looked up from germline, CDR1 is MDHEN and CDR2 is SYDVKM. The ends were cut back, 3 bases at V and 0 bases at J, with 9 bases in the middle. The CDR3 nucleotides read TGTGCCAGCAGTTTCGGGTTTAGCTCTGGAAACACCATATATTTT. Translation gives CASSFGFSSGNTIYF.

The chain uses TRBV14 and TRBJ1-6; tentative D call: TRBD1 (6 bases). Trimming removed 1 base at V and 0 bases at J, with 13 bases between. Germline V gene data show CDR1 as SGHDN and CDR2 as FVKESK. The length of the CDR3 is 18 residues. The CDR3 coding sequence is TGTGCCAGCAGCCAAGGTCCGGGGGCCAGCTCCTATAATTCACCCCTCCACTTT. As protein: CASSQGPGASSYNSPLHF.

The genes are TRBV6-1 and TRBJ2-1; D unresolved. Germline V gene sequence: CDR1 MNHNS, CDR2 SASEGT. V gave up 4 bases and J gave up 2 bases, with 18 bases separating them. This CDR3 region has 17 residues. CDR3: CASSAYSILKPYNEQFF. The CDR3 region has the DNA TGTGCCAGCAGTGCCTATTCGATCTTAAAACCCTACAATGAGCAGTTCTTC.

This chain uses TRBV5-6 with TRBJ1-1; no firm D call. The CDR3 loop spans 11 amino acids. V shed 2 bases and J shed 6 bases, with 5 bases lying between them. Germline V gives CDR1 SGHDT, CDR2 YYEEEE. The CDR3 nucleotides read TGTGCCAGCAGCTTTGCGGCTGAAGCTTTCTTT. Its translation is CASSFAAEAFF.

The chain is built from TRBV27 and TRBJ2-7; D is ambiguous. Between the trimmed V and J ends, which lost 2 bases and 1 base, there was a span of 9 bases. The CDR3 has 14 amino acids. Germline V gives CDR1 MNHEY, CDR2 SMNVEV (reference sequence). CDR3: CASSLTSFSYEQYF. In DNA, the CDR3 is TGTGCCAGCAGTTTAACGTCATTTTCCTACGAGCAGTACTTC.

This sequence joins TRBV4-1 and TRBJ1-5; D ambiguous. Germline loops: CDR1 MGHRA, CDR2 YSYEKL. CDR3 length: 14 amino acids. V shed 4 bases and J shed 2 bases, with 9 bases lying between them. Here the CDR3 reads CASSPGGGNQPQHF. In DNA, the CDR3 is TGCGCCAGCAGCCCCGGTGGTGGCAATCAGCCCCAGCATTTT.

This clone is termed medium-sized. CDR3 DNA: TGTGCCAGCAGCTTAGGGGAAACGGGCTATGGCTACACCTTC. Its translation: CASSLGETGYGYTF. This sequence joins TRBV5-4 and TRBJ1-2; TRBD1 is a possible D gene (5 bases). The ends were cut back, 2 bases at V and 4 bases at J, with 12 bases in the middle. Germline V gene lookup returns CDR1 SGHNT and CDR2 YYREEE (reference sequence). The CDR3 spans 14 residues.

This chain links TRBV30 with TRBJ2-7; D not certain. Trimming took 3 bases from V and 7 from J, leaving 10 bases between them. Looked up from germline, CDR1 is GTSNPN and CDR2 is SVGIG (reference sequence). The CDR3 consists of 11 residues. CDR3 loop: CAWRLTQEQYF. The DNA of the CDR3 is TGTGCCTGGAGACTTACGCAGGAGCAGTACTTC.

There are a few counts of this clone. The chain combines TRBV7-2 with TRBJ1-1; tentatively, D is TRBD1 (6 bases). The V end lost 5 bases, the J end lost 5 bases, and 15 bases lay between the germline ends. The V gene's germline CDR1 is SGHTA and CDR2 FQGNSA. CDR3 length: 14 residues. CDR3 nucleotides: TGTGCCAGCAGCAAACAGGGTAGCTGGACTGAAGCTTTCTTT. It encodes CASSKQGSWTEAFF.

The chain combines TRBV5-1 with TRBJ2-5; 8 bases fit TRBD1. V lost 2 bases to trimming and J lost 5 bases; unmatched junction nucleotides: 8. This CDR3 is built from 15 residues. Germline assignment: CDR1 SGHRS and CDR2 YFSETQ. DNA for the CDR3: TGCGCCAGCAGCTTAAAATGGGGGGACAGGGAGACCCAGTACTTC. Protein: CASSLKWGDRETQYF.

The chain's CDR3 is CASSFPRIYEQYF. The CDR3 DNA follows: TGTGCCAGCAGCTTCCCACGTATCTACGAGCAGTACTTC. This chain connects TRBV11-2 to TRBJ2-7; no firm D call. Germline V gene sequence: CDR1 SGHAT, CDR2 FQNNGV. V was pared by 3 bases and J by 3 bases, with 9 bases between. The CDR3 loop spans 13 amino acids.

CDR3 bases: TGTGCCACCCAGGGAGGGGCTCGCACTGAAGCTTTCTTT. Translating it yields CATQGGARTEAFF. The V gene is TRBV2, the J gene TRBJ1-1; a possible D gene is TRBD1 (5 bases). Trimming took 10 bases from V and 4 from J, leaving 16 bases between them. This CDR3 comprises 13 residues. Germline-derived CDR1 and CDR2 are SNHLY and FYNNEI.

J is TRBJ2-1 and V is TRBV27; TRBD2 aligns across 11 bases. Trimming removed 5 bases from V and 1 base from J; junction bases left unmatched: 10. The CDR3 runs 18 residues. Germline V lookup: CDR1 MNHEY, CDR2 SMNVEV (reference sequence). Written as DNA, the CDR3 is TGTGCCAGCAGTCCAAGGGGACTAGCGGAACCATCCTACAATGAGCAGTTCTTC. Protein sequence: CASSPRGLAEPSYNEQFF.

This chain connects TRBV4-3 to TRBJ2-7; D gene uncertain. V dropped 0 bases and J dropped 4 bases, with 7 bases sitting between them. CDR3 length: 13 amino acids. Germline CDR1 and CDR2: LGHNA and YSLEER. The CDR3 loop reads CASSQDGGYEQYF. Written as DNA, the CDR3 is TGCGCCAGCAGCCAAGACGGTGGGTACGAGCAGTACTTC.

The gene calls are TRBV2 and TRBJ2-5; the D is unclear. Germline V gene data show CDR1 as SNHLY and CDR2 as FYNNEI. There are 15 residues in the CDR3. Trimming took off 3 bases at V and 2 bases at J, with 13 bases between the two ends. CDR3 DNA: TGTGCCAGCAGTGACTGGGGTAAAGGGCAAGAGACCCAGTACTTC. This sequence encodes CASSDWGKGQETQYF.

The chain combines TRBV6-5 with TRBJ2-7, with unresolved D. The V end was cut by 2 bases, the J end by 7 bases, with 9 bases between. Germline CDR1 is MNHEY and CDR2 is SVGAGI. The CDR3 length is 12 residues. This chain's CDR3 is CASSYRVWEQYF. The CDR3 DNA follows: TGTGCCAGCAGTTACAGGGTTTGGGAGCAGTACTTC.

The V call is TRBV5-4, the J call TRBJ1-1, with D tentatively TRBD1 (5 bases). CDR3 length equals 13 residues. The germline gives CDR1 SGHNT, CDR2 YYREEE (reference sequence). V was pared by 2 bases and J by 2 bases, with 7 bases between. Here the CDR3 reads CASSFRANTEAFF. The CDR3 coding sequence is TGTGCCAGCAGCTTCAGGGCAAACACTGAAGCTTTCTTT. Looking up the rest from reference TRBV5-4 and TRBJ1-1 gives the full variable domain: ETGVTQSPTHLIKTRGQQVTLRCSSQSGHNTVSWYQQALGQGPQFIFQYYREEENGRGNFPPRFSGLQFPNYSSELNVNALELDDSALYLCASSFRANTEAFFGQGTRLTVV.

Written as DNA, the CDR3 is TGTGCCAGCAGCGCCTACAGGGCCCGAGCCAATGAGCAGTTCTTC. It yields the protein CASSAYRARANEQFF. This chain uses TRBV9 with TRBJ2-1; D is perhaps TRBD1 (6 bases). Germline V gives CDR1 SGDLS, CDR2 YYNGEE. V was clipped by 3 bases and J by 6 bases, with 16 bases between them. This CDR3 is built from 15 residues.

The chain couples TRBV19 to TRBJ1-5; TRBD1 is a possible D gene (5 bases). The CDR3 has 13 amino acids. Germline V gene lookup returns CDR1 LNHDA and CDR2 SQIVND (reference sequence). V dropped 4 bases and J dropped 5 bases, with 9 bases sitting between them. Written as DNA, the CDR3 is TGTGCCAGTAGTACGGACATAGATCAGCCCCAGCATTTT. Translated: CASSTDIDQPQHF.

The CDR3 region has the DNA TGTGCCAGCAGTTTTGGAGCGGGAACCACCTACGAGCAGTACTTC. The encoded protein is CASSFGAGTTYEQYF. The chain links TRBV27 to TRBJ2-7; 7 bases line up with TRBD2. CDR1 MNHEY and CDR2 SMNVEV come from the germline V gene (reference sequence). The CDR3 is made up of 15 amino acids. J gave up 2 bases and V 3 bases, and 7 bases lay outside the gene matches.

The chain's CDR3 is CASTRLAVQETQYF. The CDR3 DNA sequence: TGTGCCAGCACCAGACTAGCGGTCCAAGAGACCCAGTACTTC. V is TRBV9 and J is TRBJ2-5, with TRBD2 identical over 9 bases. The CDR3 covers 14 residues. V lost 6 bases to trimming and J lost 1 base; unmatched junction nucleotides: 4. From germline, CDR1 is SGDLS and CDR2 YYNGEE.